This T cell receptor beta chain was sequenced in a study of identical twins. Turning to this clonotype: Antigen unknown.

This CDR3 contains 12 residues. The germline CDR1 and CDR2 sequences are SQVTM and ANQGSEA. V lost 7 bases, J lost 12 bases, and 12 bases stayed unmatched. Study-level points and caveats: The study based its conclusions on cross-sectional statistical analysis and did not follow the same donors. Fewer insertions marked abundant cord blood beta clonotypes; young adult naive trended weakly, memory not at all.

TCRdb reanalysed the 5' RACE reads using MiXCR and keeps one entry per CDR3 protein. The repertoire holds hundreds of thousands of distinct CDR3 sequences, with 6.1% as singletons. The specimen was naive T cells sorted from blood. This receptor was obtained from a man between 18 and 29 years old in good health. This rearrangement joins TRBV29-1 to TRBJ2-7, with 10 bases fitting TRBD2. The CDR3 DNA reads TGCAGCGCCTGGACTAGCGGCCCACCGGGGTACTTC. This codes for CSAWTSGPPGYF.